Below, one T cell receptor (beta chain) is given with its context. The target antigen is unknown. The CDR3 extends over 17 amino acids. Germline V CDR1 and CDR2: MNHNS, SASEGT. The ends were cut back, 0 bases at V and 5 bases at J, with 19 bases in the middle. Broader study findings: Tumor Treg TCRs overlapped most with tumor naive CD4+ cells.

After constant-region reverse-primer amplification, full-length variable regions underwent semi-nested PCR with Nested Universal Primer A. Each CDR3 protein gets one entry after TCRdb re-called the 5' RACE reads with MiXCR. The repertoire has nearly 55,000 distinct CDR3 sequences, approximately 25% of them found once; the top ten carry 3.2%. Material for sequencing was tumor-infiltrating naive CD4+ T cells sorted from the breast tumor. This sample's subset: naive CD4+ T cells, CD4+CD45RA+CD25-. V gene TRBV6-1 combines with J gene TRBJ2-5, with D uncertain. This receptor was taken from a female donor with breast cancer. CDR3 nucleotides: TGTGCCAGCAGTGAAGCTCGAAATATGTTAGGGTGGGAGACCCAGTACTTC. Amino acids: CASSEARNMLGWETQYF.